Presented here are 22 T cell receptor beta chains from one specimen sequenced in a study of blood T cells in healthy people across ages (dated by TCRdb to between 2015 and 2016). Preparation of the library involved 5' RACE. Data came from an Illumina HiSeq 2500. A second PCR of roughly 7 to 12 cycles was run with a J-beta primer mix and a sample-barcoded 5' primer. Starting from the raw public reads, TCRdb applied fastp trimming at Q25, assembled clones with MiXCR and retained in-frame beta chains. Every CDR3 protein is listed once, alongside the most common genes and DNA of its rows. This sample lists 1.2 million to 1.5 million distinct CDR3 sequences; 59% were detected once. Over 6.5% of the sample comes from the top ten. Source material: blood. These receptors were taken from a man aged 18 to 29 in good health.

V is TRBV7-8 and J is TRBJ2-1, with D possibly being TRBD2 (6 bases). The V gene lost 4 bases and the J gene lost 6 bases, with 13 bases spanning the gap. CDR3 length equals 14 residues. CDR1 is SGHVS, CDR2 FQNEAQ, per germline. This chain's CDR3 is CASSYAGLLNEQFF. The CDR3 DNA reads TGTGCCAGCAGCTATGCGGGACTTCTCAATGAGCAGTTCTTC.

The chain is built from TRBV15 and TRBJ1-2, with a weak D call TRBD1 (6 bases). V was shortened by 1 base and J by 3 bases, with 12 bases between the two germline ends. This CDR3 spans 15 amino acids. Germline V gene data show CDR1 as LNHNV and CDR2 as YYDKDF (reference sequence). This CDR3 reads CATSRAPGDDYGYTF. CDR3 nucleotides: TGTGCCACCAGCAGAGCGCCAGGGGATGACTATGGCTACACCTTC.

CDR3 region: CASSYTRDPRPSEQYF. The CDR3 DNA reads as TGTGCCAGCAGTTACACCCGGGACCCAAGACCCAGCGAGCAGTACTTC. This chain joins TRBV6-5 and TRBJ2-5; tentatively, D is TRBD1 or TRBD2 (5 bases each). TRBJ2-7 matches the DNA end more closely, so the J call is doubtful. CDR3 length equals 16 residues. Germline loops: CDR1 MNHEY, CDR2 SVGAGI.

The genes are TRBV3-1 and TRBJ2-3, with TRBD1 as a possible D gene (5 bases). V was trimmed by 3 bases and J by 6 bases, leaving 13 bases between them. The CDR3 length is 14 residues. Germline V gene sequence: CDR1 LGHDT, CDR2 YNNKEL (reference sequence). CDR3 protein: CASSQGPDWDTQYF. CDR3 coding DNA: TGTGCCAGCAGCCAGGGGCCCGACTGGGATACGCAGTATTTT.

This chain joins TRBV12-3 or TRBV12-4 and TRBJ2-7, with unresolved D. There are 13 residues in the CDR3. Trimming removed 0 bases from V and 10 bases from J, with 13 bases in between. This CDR3 is CASSLAGGDGQYF. The CDR3 coding sequence is TGTGCCAGCAGTTTAGCTGGTGGAGATGGACAGTACTTC.

In this sample, this clonotype turned up once. The V call is TRBV5-1, the J call TRBJ2-7; D is undetermined. TRBJ2-5 matches the DNA end more closely, so the J call is doubtful. Germline V gives CDR1 SGHRS, CDR2 YFSETQ. The CDR3 totals 17 residues. CDR3 amino acids: CASSISPITPRAETQYF. DNA for the CDR3: TGCGCCAGCAGTATCTCCCCGATAACCCCACGAGCGGAGACCCAGTACTTC.

This chain uses TRBV15 with TRBJ2-7, with 7 bases lining up with TRBD1. CDR1 LNHNV and CDR2 YYDKDF come from the germline V gene (reference sequence). The CDR3 length is 15 residues. With 1 base clipped from V and 4 bases from J, the junction kept 7 bases outside the gene matches. In DNA, the CDR3 is TGTGCCACCAGCAGAGCCGGGAACAGGGGTTACGAGCAGTACTTC. Its translation: CATSRAGNRGYEQYF.

V and J are TRBV5-5 and TRBJ2-7; no firm D call. Gene TRBJ2-5 matches the end of the DNA better, so the J call may be wrong. The CDR3 is 15 amino acids. Germline CDR1 is SGHKS and CDR2 is YYEKEE (reference sequence). The CDR3 coding sequence is TGTGCCAGCAGCTCGGCTTTAAGGATTCAAGAGACCCAGTACTTC. This codes for CASSSALRIQETQYF.

The chain employs TRBV6-5 and TRBJ2-4, with D maybe TRBD2 (5 bases). The better agreement between TRBJ2-7 and the DNA end casts doubt on the J call. Germline CDR1 is MNHEY and CDR2 is SVGAGI. CDR3 size: 14 residues. The chain's CDR3 is CASSSAGAFYEQYF. The CDR3 DNA is TGTGCCAGCAGTTCGGCGGGCGCCTTCTACGAGCAGTACTTC.

The J gene is TRBJ2-3, the V gene TRBV7-2; 9 bases line up with TRBD1. Germline trimming cut 2 bases from V and 5 bases from J; bases unmatched to any gene: 8. Looked up from germline, CDR1 is SGHTA and CDR2 is FQGNSA. There are 16 residues in the CDR3. The DNA of the CDR3 is TGTGCCAGCAGCTTAAGGAACAGGGGGCTTGAAGATACGCAGTATTTT. It codes for CASSLRNRGLEDTQYF.

This clonotype was seen once. The CDR3 nucleotides read TGTGCCAGCAGCTCAGGACAGATTAGCACAGATACGCAGTATTTT. As protein: CASSSGQISTDTQYF. This sequence joins TRBV6-2 or TRBV6-3 and TRBJ2-3, with D possibly matching TRBD1 (6 bases). The CDR3 covers 15 residues. In germline, CDR1 is MNHEY, CDR2 SVGEGT. Trimming shortened V by 6 bases and J by 0 bases, and 13 bases separated the two germline ends.

This clonotype has at least ten counts. The chain couples TRBV29-1 to TRBJ2-1; possibly TRBD2 for D (6 bases). Germline V gene data show CDR1 as SQVTM and CDR2 as ANQGSEA. The CDR3 runs 17 residues. With 0 bases removed from V and 10 bases from J, the gap between germline ends came to 25 bases. The CDR3 sequence is CSVEDPGDSTPPIEQFF. DNA of the CDR3: TGCAGCGTTGAAGATCCGGGAGACTCTACTCCACCAATCGAGCAGTTCTTC.

J is TRBJ2-2 and V is TRBV12-3 or TRBV12-4; D uncertain. The CDR3 has 13 residues. Trimming cost V 8 bases and J 1 base, with 8 bases left between them. The CDR3 loop reads CASERQNTGELFF. CDR3 nucleotides: TGTGCCAGCGAACGACAGAACACCGGGGAGCTGTTTTTT.

The chain links TRBV6-6 to TRBJ2-4, with D tentatively TRBD1 or TRBD2 (5 bases each). Per the germline V gene, CDR1 is MNHNY and CDR2 is SVGAGI (reference sequence). V was trimmed by 4 bases and J by 3 bases, leaving 10 bases between them. This CDR3 spans 14 amino acids. Written as DNA, the CDR3 is TGTGCCAGCAGTTCGCCGGGGCTCAAAAACATTCAGTACTTC. Its translation is CASSSPGLKNIQYF.

This clonotype was seen once. This rearrangement joins TRBV3-1 to TRBJ2-3, with 10 bases fitting TRBD2. The CDR3 contains 16 residues. Germline assignment: CDR1 LGHDT and CDR2 YNNKEL (reference sequence). J gave up 5 bases and V 1 base, and 6 bases lay outside the gene matches. Written as DNA, the CDR3 is TGTGCCAGCAGCCAAGGAACTAGCGGGGCCGGAGATACGCAGTATTTT. It encodes CASSQGTSGAGDTQYF.

This clonotype was recorded a few times. The chain has TRBV10-3 and TRBJ2-3; 14 bases agree with TRBD2. Unmatched junction bases numbered 8, after V lost 5 bases and J lost 4 bases. CDR1 is ENHRY, CDR2 SYGVKD, per germline. CDR3 length equals 17 residues. The CDR3 region is CAISPGTSGGGSDTQYF. The DNA of the CDR3 is TGTGCCATCAGTCCCGGGACTAGCGGGGGAGGGTCAGATACGCAGTATTTT.

The rearrangement uses TRBV5-1 and TRBJ2-5, with 11 nucleotides matching TRBD2. Germline V gene lookup returns CDR1 SGHRS and CDR2 YFSETQ. V trimming: 0 bases; J trimming: 0 bases; junction bases outside the gene matches: 1. This CDR3 comprises 16 residues. CDR3 in DNA: TGCGCCAGCAGCTTGGGACTAGCGGGGTACCAAGAGACCCAGTACTTC. This translates into CASSLGLAGYQETQYF.

The V gene is TRBV20-1, the J gene TRBJ1-2; TRBD1 is a possible D gene (5 bases). With 7 bases removed from V and 4 bases from J, the gap between germline ends came to 16 bases. From germline, CDR1 is DFQATT and CDR2 SNEGSKA (reference sequence). The CDR3 contains 13 residues. CDR3 amino acids: CSVESRAGYGYTF. In DNA form, the CDR3 reads TGCAGTGTTGAATCCAGGGCCGGCTATGGCTACACCTTC.

The chain carries TRBV4-3 and TRBJ2-3; no reliable D call. The V end was cut by 1 base, the J end by 2 bases, with 16 bases between. Looked up from germline, CDR1 is LGHNA and CDR2 is YSLEER. This CDR3 region has 17 residues. CDR3: CASSQGVGRTTTDTQYF. In DNA form, the CDR3 reads TGCGCCAGCAGCCAAGGAGTGGGCCGGACGACCACAGATACGCAGTATTTT.

This clonotype was picked up a small number of times. V is TRBV20-1 and J is TRBJ2-5; the match to TRBD2 covers 11 bases. CDR1 DFQATT and CDR2 SNEGSKA come from the germline V gene (reference sequence). The V gene end was trimmed by 6 bases and the J gene end by 2 bases; junction bases not matched to a gene: 14. The CDR3 is 17 residues long. The CDR3 sequence: CSARPPSGGLVQETQYF. Here the CDR3 DNA reads TGCAGTGCCCGGCCCCCTAGCGGGGGGTTGGTTCAAGAGACCCAGTACTTC.

The J gene is TRBJ1-1, the V gene TRBV29-1; a possible D gene is TRBD1 (6 bases). V lost 3 bases, J lost 0 bases, and 14 bases lay in between. CDR3 length: 15 amino acids. Germline V gene data show CDR1 as SQVTM and CDR2 as ANQGSEA. CDR3 amino acids: CSVEDPRGLNTEAFF. For the CDR3, the DNA is TGCAGCGTTGAGGATCCCAGGGGACTGAACACTGAAGCTTTCTTT. The whole variable domain, filled in from reference TRBV29-1 and TRBJ1-1, reads SAVISQKPSRDICQRGTSLTIQCQVDSQVTMMFWYRQQPGQSLTLIATANQGSEATYESGFVIDKFPISRPNLTFSTLTVSNMSPEDSSIYLCSVEDPRGLNTEAFFGQGTRLTVV.

The rearrangement links TRBV4-1 to TRBJ2-1, with D tentatively TRBD2 (6 bases). The V end lost 1 base, the J end lost 3 bases, and 13 bases lay between the germline ends. The CDR3 spans 16 residues. Germline V CDR1 and CDR2: MGHRA, YSYEKL. The CDR3 DNA reads TGCGCCAGCAGCCAAGTGTCGGGACTGAGCTACAATGAGCAGTTCTTC. Protein product: CASSQVSGLSYNEQFF.